The 29 T cell receptor beta chains in this list originate from one sample, sequenced in a study of cytomegalovirus exposure and HLA in healthy donors. The PCR employed 60 Vbeta primers together with 13 Jbeta primers. Sequencing used immunoSEQ multiplex PCR; TCRdb keeps in-frame clones, though not all of them. The sample yields tens of thousands of clones, more than 70% seen once. Sample: PBMCs. Receptors were obtained from a young man in good health and CMV-seronegative.

This chain uses TRBV4-3 with TRBJ2-7; TRBD1 aligns across 11 bases. Germline assignment: CDR1 LGHNA and CDR2 YSLEER. The CDR3 loop spans 15 amino acids. Trimming cost V 2 bases and J 7 bases; bases outside gene matches: 7. CDR3 in DNA: TGCGCCAGCAGCCAATTGGGACAGGGGGTCGAAGAGCAGTACTTC. Protein: CASSQLGQGVEEQYF.

The chain has TRBV4-1 and TRBJ2-3; D ambiguous. V lost 3 bases and J 5 bases, leaving 9 bases between the germline ends. The CDR3 runs to 13 residues. Germline V gene sequence: CDR1 MGHRA, CDR2 YSYEKL. This CDR3 is CASSQWAGDTQYF. In nucleotides, the CDR3 is TGCGCCAGCAGCCAGTGGGCCGGAGATACGCAGTATTTT.

This clone was detected a few times. The same CDR3 also results from other DNA sequences found in this sample. The V and J genes are TRBV5-1 and TRBJ1-2; 7 bases line up with TRBD1. Germline CDR1 reads SGHRS; CDR2 reads YFSETQ. The V segment lost 3 bases and the J segment 3 bases; nucleotides outside the gene matches: 2. The CDR3 is made up of 13 amino acids. As DNA, the CDR3 is TGCGCCAGCAGCTCCCAGGGGGACTATGGCTACACCTTC. Its protein is CASSSQGDYGYTF. The full variable domain, rest sourced from reference TRBV5-1 and TRBJ1-2, is KAGVTQTPRYLIKTRGQQVTLSCSPISGHRSVSWYQQTPGQGLQFLFEYFSETQRNKGNFPGRFSGRQFSNSRSEMNVSTLELGDSALYLCASSSQGDYGYTFGSGTRLTVV.

This clone was recorded only once. The chain joins TRBV27 to TRBJ2-1; tentatively, D is TRBD1 (6 bases). The germline V gene encodes CDR1 MNHEY and CDR2 SMNVEV (reference sequence). The ends were cut back, 2 bases at V and 6 bases at J, with 11 bases in the middle. The CDR3 consists of 14 residues. The CDR3 region has the DNA TGTGCCAGCAGTTTAAGAGTAGGGGGCAATGAGCAGTTCTTC. Its translation is CASSLRVGGNEQFF.

The chain is built from TRBV7-9 and TRBJ2-1; D might be TRBD1 (6 bases). This CDR3 spans 15 amino acids. Germline CDR1 SEHNR, CDR2 FQNEAQ (reference sequence). Trimming removed 5 bases at V and 6 bases at J, with 17 bases between. The CDR3: CASSPPGHDRNEQFF. For the CDR3, the DNA is TGTGCCAGCAGCCCGCCGGGACACGACCGCAATGAGCAGTTCTTC.

The chain is built from TRBV30 and TRBJ1-3, with D maybe TRBD1 (6 bases). The CDR3 runs 15 residues. V gave up 2 bases and J gave up 4 bases, with 15 bases separating them. Germline CDR1 reads GTSNPN; CDR2 reads SVGIG (reference sequence). CDR3 region: CAWSLLTGSGNTIYF. CDR3 sequence (DNA): TGTGCCTGGAGTCTACTTACAGGGTCAGGAAACACCATATATTTT. The full variable domain, completed using reference TRBV30 and TRBJ1-3, is SQTIHQWPATLVQPVGSPLSLECTVEGTSNPNLYWYRQAAGRGLQLLFYSVGIGQISSEVPQNLSASRPQDRQFILSSKKLLLSDSGFYLCAWSLLTGSGNTIYFGEGSWLTVV.

CDR3 protein: CASSIQRTGALRSSYNEQFF. The CDR3 DNA reads TGCGCCAGCTCAATTCAACGGACAGGGGCATTACGTAGCTCCTACAATGAGCAGTTCTTC. The chain couples TRBV5-1 to TRBJ2-1, with 9 bases lining up with TRBD1. The V segment lost 7 bases and the J segment 0 bases; nucleotides outside the gene matches: 20. CDR1 SGHRS and CDR2 YFSETQ come from the germline V gene. This CDR3 is built from 20 residues.

Worth noting for this clone: Its ends do not fully match the called genes, so a read error is possible. The chain joins TRBV15 to TRBJ2-3; possible D gene TRBD1, 6 bases. This CDR3 spans 13 amino acids. Germline CDR1 is LNHNV and CDR2 is YYDKDF (reference sequence). DNA for the CDR3: TGTGCCACCGGCAGGGGCGGAGGAGATACGCAGTATTTT. Encoded protein: CATGRGGGDTQYF.

A note on this clone: One end of the junction is discordant with germline, which a read error may explain. The chain links TRBV5-1 to TRBJ2-7; either TRBD1 or TRBD2 may fit D (9 bases each). CDR3 size: 17 residues. Germline assignment: CDR1 SGHRS and CDR2 YFSETQ. DNA of the CDR3: TGCGCCAGCAGCCGGACAGGGGCTAGCGGGGTTACCTACGGGCAGTACTTC. It translates to CASSRTGASGVTYGQYF.

The V gene is TRBV2, the J gene TRBJ1-4, with D uncertain. The V gene's germline CDR1 is SNHLY and CDR2 FYNNEI. Trimming shortened V by 5 bases and J by 14 bases, and 18 bases separated the two germline ends. This CDR3 is 13 amino acids long. CDR3 region: CASSIRGPAGLFF. The CDR3 nucleotides read TGTGCCAGCAGTATCCGAGGGCCCGCGGGGCTGTTTTTT.

The V and J genes are TRBV6-5 and TRBJ1-2; the D gene is possibly TRBD1 (6 bases). V was cut by 6 bases and J by 8 bases, with 13 bases left in between. This CDR3 spans 12 amino acids. CDR1 and CDR2 (germline): MNHEY, SVGAGI. CDR3 region: CASRGTGSGYTF. The CDR3 region has the DNA TGTGCCAGCAGGGGCACAGGGAGCGGCTACACCTTC.

The chain carries TRBV19 and TRBJ1-1; TRBD1 matches 8 bases. Germline CDR1 is LNHDA and CDR2 is SQIVND (reference sequence). This CDR3 is 14 amino acids long. With 9 bases clipped from V and 1 base from J, the junction kept 7 bases outside the gene matches. The CDR3 DNA sequence: TGTGCCAGCATAGACAGGGGAAAGAACACTGAAGCTTTCTTT. As protein: CASIDRGKNTEAFF.

The rearrangement joins TRBV28 to TRBJ2-5, with D uncertain. Germline CDR1 and CDR2: MDHEN and SYDVKM. CDR3 length equals 11 residues. V was clipped by 1 base and J by 7 bases, with 4 bases between them. The CDR3 DNA is TGTGCCAGCAGTTTATCTAGGACCCAGTACTTC. It translates to CASSLSRTQYF.

The chain uses TRBV30 and TRBJ1-3; weak D call: TRBD1 (6 bases). The CDR3 contains 12 residues. Germline V lookup: CDR1 GTSNPN, CDR2 SVGIG (reference sequence). V shed 4 bases and J shed 9 bases, with 13 bases lying between them. CDR3 residues: CAWNTGSGTIYF. CDR3 coding DNA: TGTGCCTGGAACACAGGGAGCGGCACCATATATTTT.

This clone was detected only a few times. J is TRBJ1-5 and V is TRBV19; a weak D match, TRBD1 (6 bases). Germline V gene sequence: CDR1 LNHDA, CDR2 SQIVND (reference sequence). The CDR3 has 15 residues. Trimming pared 7 bases from V and 4 bases from J, leaving 17 bases between. The CDR3 reads CASIPQAGVNQPQHF. The CDR3 DNA reads as TGTGCCAGTATTCCACAGGCAGGGGTGAATCAGCCCCAGCATTTT.

The V call is TRBV18, the J call TRBJ2-7; 8 nucleotides agree with TRBD2. The CDR3 runs to 16 residues. The V gene end was trimmed by 3 bases and the J gene end by 3 bases; junction bases not matched to a gene: 10. Per germline, CDR1 KGHSH and CDR2 LQKENI. CDR3 in DNA: TGTGCCAGCTCACCCTACGCGACGGGGGGGCGCTACGAGCAGTACTTC. Its protein is CASSPYATGGRYEQYF.

J is TRBJ2-7 and V is TRBV4-1, with TRBD2 matching over 10 bases. Germline V gives CDR1 MGHRA, CDR2 YSYEKL. Germline trimming cut 4 bases from V and 5 bases from J; bases unmatched to any gene: 17. The CDR3 runs to 18 residues. The CDR3 loop is CASSPRSLLAGVYHEQYF. CDR3 sequence (DNA): TGCGCCAGCAGCCCCCGAAGCCTGCTAGCGGGAGTCTACCACGAGCAGTACTTC.

The chain joins TRBV30 to TRBJ1-1, with TRBD1 identical over 10 bases. The V and J ends lost 0 bases and 1 base, in that order; junction bases with no gene match: 8. From germline, CDR1 is GTSNPN and CDR2 SVGIG (reference sequence). The CDR3 extends over 17 amino acids. The CDR3 spells CAWSVRRGQGPNTEAFF. CDR3 bases: TGTGCCTGGAGTGTACGGAGGGGACAGGGGCCGAACACTGAAGCTTTCTTT.

The chain carries TRBV4-1 and TRBJ1-3; tentatively, D is TRBD1 (6 bases). The CDR3 runs to 15 residues. Germline assignment: CDR1 MGHRA and CDR2 YSYEKL. Trimming took 0 bases from V and 4 from J, leaving 10 bases between them. The CDR3 nucleotides read TGCGCCAGCAGCCAAGATCCAGGGGTAGGAAACACCATATATTTT. Protein: CASSQDPGVGNTIYF.

The chain has TRBV7-2 and TRBJ1-2, with 7 bases lining up with TRBD1. V trimming: 7 bases; J trimming: 5 bases; junction bases outside the gene matches: 7. Germline V lookup: CDR1 SGHTA, CDR2 FQGNSA. The CDR3 is made up of 13 amino acids. The CDR3 reads CASTSRDSYGYTF. For the CDR3, the DNA is TGTGCCAGCACCTCCAGGGACAGTTATGGCTACACCTTC.

The chain couples TRBV5-6 to TRBJ2-1, with 10 bases fitting TRBD2. V shed 2 bases, J shed 5 bases, and the junction held 1 base outside the gene matches. Germline CDR1 reads SGHDT; CDR2 reads YYEEEE. The CDR3 covers 14 residues. CDR3 nucleotides: TGTGCCAGCAGCTTCGGACTAGCGGACAATGAGCAGTTCTTC. This sequence encodes CASSFGLADNEQFF.

The chain is built from TRBV19 and TRBJ2-1; 9 nucleotides line up with TRBD2. Germline V lookup: CDR1 LNHDA, CDR2 SQIVND (reference sequence). J lost 0 bases, V lost 3 bases, and 0 bases had no gene match. The CDR3 runs to 15 residues. The CDR3 region is CASSISGSSYNEQFF. Written as DNA, the CDR3 is TGTGCCAGTAGTATTAGCGGGAGCTCCTACAATGAGCAGTTCTTC.

The chain couples TRBV4-1 to TRBJ2-2, with TRBD1 matching over 11 bases. Germline V gene data show CDR1 as MGHRA and CDR2 as YSYEKL. The V segment lost 3 bases and the J segment 4 bases; nucleotides outside the gene matches: 10. The CDR3 consists of 18 residues. CDR3 sequence (DNA): TGCGCCAGCAGCCATTCTCCCGCAGGGACAGGGGGCACCGGGGAGCTGTTTTTT. It encodes CASSHSPAGTGGTGELFF.

The chain has TRBV5-1 and TRBJ2-3; the D gene is possibly TRBD2 (5 bases). Germline lookup yields CDR1 SGHRS and CDR2 YFSETQ. The CDR3 covers 15 residues. Trimming shortened V by 7 bases and J by 3 bases, and 18 bases separated the two germline ends. The chain's CDR3 is CASCPLQSGTDTQYF. CDR3 nucleotides: TGCGCCAGCTGCCCGCTTCAGAGCGGAACAGATACGCAGTATTTT. The full variable domain, in which reference TRBV5-1 and TRBJ2-3 provide the parts outside the CDR3, is KAGVTQTPRYLIKTRGQQVTLSCSPISGHRSVSWYQQTPGQGLQFLFEYFSETQRNKGNFPGRFSGRQFSNSRSEMNVSTLELGDSALYLCASCPLQSGTDTQYFGPGTRLTVL.

The chain combines TRBV7-8 with TRBJ1-1; no clear D. Germline CDR1 reads SGHVS; CDR2 reads FQNEAQ. Trimming cost V 1 base and J 1 base, with 13 bases left between them. The CDR3 spans 16 residues. CDR3 in DNA: TGTGCCAGCAGCTTAGATTATTTAACTGCGAACACTGAAGCTTTCTTT. Protein: CASSLDYLTANTEAFF. The full variable domain, its missing parts supplied by reference TRBV7-8 and TRBJ1-1, is GAGVSQSPRYKVAKRGQDVALRCDPISGHVSLFWYQQALGQGPEFLTYFQNEAQLDKSGLPSDRFFAERPEGSVSTLKIQRTQQEDSAVYLCASSLDYLTANTEAFFGQGTRLTVV.

This clone has just a few counts. The chain carries TRBV6-6 and TRBJ2-7, with 7 bases that match TRBD1. This CDR3 is 15 amino acids long. The trim removed 0 bases at V and 3 bases at J, leaving 5 bases unmatched. Per germline, CDR1 MNHNY and CDR2 SVGAGI (reference sequence). The CDR3 region is CASSYSSAGGYEQYF. DNA for the CDR3: TGTGCCAGCAGTTACTCGAGTGCAGGGGGCTACGAGCAGTACTTC.

This rearrangement joins TRBV19 to TRBJ1-5, with D possibly being TRBD1 (5 bases). The CDR3 loop spans 18 amino acids. Germline V gives CDR1 LNHDA, CDR2 SQIVND (reference sequence). V was trimmed by 5 bases and J by 5 bases, leaving 25 bases between them. The CDR3 here is CASSGSKRGLSTDQPQHF. The CDR3 region has the DNA TGTGCCAGTAGTGGGTCCAAAAGGGGACTTTCAACCGATCAGCCCCAGCATTTT.

In its sample, this clone was seen a few times. The rearrangement joins TRBV10-3 to TRBJ2-3; D possibly corresponds to TRBD2 (6 bases). From germline, CDR1 is ENHRY and CDR2 SYGVKD. Trimming removed 2 bases from V and 4 bases from J, with 13 bases in between. The CDR3 covers 15 residues. The DNA for the CDR3 is TGTGCCATCAGTGAGGTTCGCGGGAACGCAGATACGCAGTATTTT. This sequence encodes CAISEVRGNADTQYF.

This clone was recorded a few times. This chain uses TRBV19 with TRBJ1-1; the D is unclear. CDR3 size: 13 residues. The V gene's germline CDR1 is LNHDA and CDR2 SQIVND (reference sequence). Trimming left V 7 bases short and J 0 bases short, with 9 bases between. The CDR3 sequence: CASTLTVNTEAFF. The CDR3 coding sequence is TGTGCCAGTACCCTCACGGTGAACACTGAAGCTTTCTTT.